This T cell receptor beta chain was captured by sequencing in a study of somatic mutations in cytotoxic T cells in rheumatoid arthritis. Study-wide findings and caveats: CD8+ T-cell clonality did not differ significantly between rheumatoid arthritis patients and age-matched healthy controls. The antigen targets of the expanded CD8+ clones were unknown.

Clones were sequenced by immunoSEQ multiplex PCR, and TCRdb holds only the in-frame ones, with some missing. The sample records 7,100 or so clones, 80% being singletons. Points on this clone: Its antigen is undetermined.

J gave up 6 bases and V 4 bases, and 8 bases lay outside the gene matches. The germline CDR1 and CDR2 sequences are SGHNT and YYREEE (reference sequence). There are 15 residues in the CDR3. Sequenced: CD8+ T cells sorted from blood. This sequence joins TRBV5-4 and TRBJ2-7; 12 bases fit TRBD1. The sequence derives from an adult with rheumatoid arthritis. The CDR3 spells CASSGPGTGGREQYF. The CDR3 DNA is TGTGCCAGCAGCGGGCCCGGGACAGGGGGCCGCGAGCAGTACTTC.